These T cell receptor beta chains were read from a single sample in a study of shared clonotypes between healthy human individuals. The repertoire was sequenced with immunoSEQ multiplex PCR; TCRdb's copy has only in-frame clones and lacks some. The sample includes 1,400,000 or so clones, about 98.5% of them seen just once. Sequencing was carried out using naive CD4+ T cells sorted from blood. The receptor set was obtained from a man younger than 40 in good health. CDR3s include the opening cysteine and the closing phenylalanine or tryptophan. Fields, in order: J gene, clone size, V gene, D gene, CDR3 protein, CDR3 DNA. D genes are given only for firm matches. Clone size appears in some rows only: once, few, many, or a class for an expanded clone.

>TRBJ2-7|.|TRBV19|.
CASSIVGSSDYEQYF
TGTGCCAGTAGTATAGTAGGGAGTTCCGACTACGAGCAGTACTTC
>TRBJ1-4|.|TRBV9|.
CASSVGGINEKLFF
TGTGCCAGCAGCGTAGGGGGGATTAATGAAAAACTGTTTTTT
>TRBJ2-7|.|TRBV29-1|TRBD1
CSVEAAGQGLGEQYF
TGCAGCGTTGAAGCGGCGGGACAGGGGTTGGGCGAGCAGTACTTC
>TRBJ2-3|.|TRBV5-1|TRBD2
CASSEGLAGGPSSTDTQYF
TGCGCCAGCAGCGAGGGACTAGCGGGAGGGCCGAGTAGCACAGATACGCAGTATTTT
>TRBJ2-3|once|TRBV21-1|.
CASSKAQDRGKMDTQYF
TGTGCCAGCAGCAAAGCGCAGGACAGGGGTAAAATGGATACGCAGTATTTT
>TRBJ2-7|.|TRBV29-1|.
CSVKQGTYEQYF
TGCAGCGTAAAACAGGGTACCTACGAGCAGTACTTC
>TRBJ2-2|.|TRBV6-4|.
CASSGRANTGELFF
TGTGCCAGCTCGGGCAGGGCGAACACCGGGGAGCTGTTTTTT
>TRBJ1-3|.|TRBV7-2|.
CASRVGISGNTIYF
TGTGCCAGCAGGGTGGGGATCTCTGGAAACACCATATATTTT
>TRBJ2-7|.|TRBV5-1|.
CASSLSAYEQYF
TGCGCCAGCAGCTTGTCAGCCTACGAGCAGTACTTC
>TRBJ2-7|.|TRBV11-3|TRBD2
CASSRGGGSANYEQYF
TGTGCCAGCAGCCGAGGCGGCGGGAGTGCAAACTACGAGCAGTACTTC
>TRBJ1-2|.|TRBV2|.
CASRATAPYGYTF
TGTGCCAGCAGGGCGACGGCACCCTATGGCTACACCTTC
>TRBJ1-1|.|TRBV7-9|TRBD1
CASSLGGTENTEAFF
TGTGCCAGCAGCTTAGGGGGGACAGAGAACACTGAAGCTTTCTTT
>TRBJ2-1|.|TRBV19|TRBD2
CASRSGRAGDEQFF
TGTGCCAGTCGAAGCGGGAGGGCCGGGGATGAGCAGTTCTTC
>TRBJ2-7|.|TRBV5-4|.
CASSPDQSSYEQYF
TGTGCCAGCAGCCCTGACCAGAGCTCCTACGAGCAGTACTTC
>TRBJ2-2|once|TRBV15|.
CATSRDSSRTGELFF
TGTGCCACCAGCAGAGATTCTAGCAGAACCGGGGAGCTGTTTTTT
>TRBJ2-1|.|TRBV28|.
CASRDRALYNEQFF
TGTGCCAGCAGGGACAGAGCCTTATACAATGAGCAGTTCTTC
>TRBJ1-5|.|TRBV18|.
CASSPRTVYSNQPQHF
TGTGCCAGCTCACCTCGGACAGTATATAGCAATCAGCCCCAGCATTTT
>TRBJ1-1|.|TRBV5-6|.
CASSLEAEAFF
TGTGCCAGCAGCTTGGAGGCTGAAGCTTTCTTT
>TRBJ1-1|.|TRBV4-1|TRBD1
CASSQDSQGARNTEAFF
TGCGCCAGCAGCCAAGATAGTCAGGGGGCGCGTAACACTGAAGCTTTCTTT
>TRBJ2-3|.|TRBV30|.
CAWSVKPGVTDTQYF
TGTGCCTGGAGTGTAAAACCCGGGGTCACAGATACGCAGTATTTT
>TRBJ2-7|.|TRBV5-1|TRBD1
CASSSRDRGHYEQYF
TGCGCCAGCAGCTCCCGGGACAGGGGGCATTACGAGCAGTACTTC
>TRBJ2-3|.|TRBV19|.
CASSIGQAITDTQYF
TGTGCCAGTAGTATTGGGCAGGCGATCACAGATACGCAGTATTTT
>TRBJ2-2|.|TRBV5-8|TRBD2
CASSLWGASGRGDGELFF
TGTGCCAGCAGCCTCTGGGGAGCTAGCGGAAGAGGGGACGGGGAGCTGTTTTTT
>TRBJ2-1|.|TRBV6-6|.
CASSYLGGKTTNEQFF
TGTGCCAGCAGTTACCTAGGAGGCAAAACTACCAATGAGCAGTTCTTC
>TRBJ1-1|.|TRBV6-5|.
CASRDYDLGAFF
TGTGCCAGCAGGGACTACGATCTGGGAGCTTTCTTT
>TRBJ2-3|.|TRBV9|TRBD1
CASSPGRGHGDTQYF
TGTGCCAGCAGCCCGGGAAGGGGGCATGGAGATACGCAGTATTTT
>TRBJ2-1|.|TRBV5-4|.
CASRALKGGNSDEQFF
TGTGCCAGCAGGGCCTTAAAGGGGGGTAACAGCGATGAGCAGTTCTTC
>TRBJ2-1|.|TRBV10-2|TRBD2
CASNPGTSADNEQFF
TGCGCCAGCAACCCCGGGACTAGCGCGGACAATGAGCAGTTCTTC
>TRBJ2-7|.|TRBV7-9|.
CASSFRANEQYF
TGTGCCAGCAGCTTTAGGGCGAACGAGCAGTACTTC
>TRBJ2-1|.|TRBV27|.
CASSSPLTYNEQFF
TGTGCCAGCAGTTCACCCCTAACCTACAATGAGCAGTTCTTC
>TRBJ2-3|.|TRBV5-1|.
CASSLYGGAPTDTQYF
TGCGCCAGCAGCTTATACGGCGGGGCGCCGACAGATACGCAGTATTTT
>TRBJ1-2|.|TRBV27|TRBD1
CASSLTDRALYGYTF
TGTGCCAGCAGTCTCACTGACAGGGCCCTCTATGGCTACACCTTC
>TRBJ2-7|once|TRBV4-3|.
CASSQVSGRDYEQYF
TGCGCCAGCAGCCAAGTGTCTGGCAGGGACTACGAGCAGTACTTC
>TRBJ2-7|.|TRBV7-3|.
CASSPTRSSYEQYF
TGTGCCAGCAGCCCTACGAGGAGCTCCTACGAGCAGTACTTC
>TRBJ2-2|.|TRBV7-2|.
CASSSRGGELFF
TGTGCCAGCAGCTCCCGGGGCGGGGAGCTGTTTTTT
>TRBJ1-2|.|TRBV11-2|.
CASRKLGANGYTF
TGTGCCAGCAGGAAACTGGGAGCAAATGGCTACACCTTC
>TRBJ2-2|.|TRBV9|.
CASSARPGDGELFF
TGTGCCAGCAGCGCCCGCCCAGGGGATGGGGAGCTGTTTTTT
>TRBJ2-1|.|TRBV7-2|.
CASSLLGESSYNEQFF
TGTGCCAGCAGCCTTCTGGGGGAGAGCTCCTACAATGAGCAGTTCTTC
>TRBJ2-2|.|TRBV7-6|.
CASSLARSGELFF
TGTGCCAGCAGCTTAGCGCGATCCGGGGAGCTGTTTTTT
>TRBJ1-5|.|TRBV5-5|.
CASSLAPGVRQPQHF
TGTGCCAGCAGCTTGGCCCCAGGGGTGAGGCAGCCCCAGCATTTT
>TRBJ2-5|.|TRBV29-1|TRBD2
CSVDPGLSGGSGEETQYF
TGCAGCGTTGACCCGGGACTAAGCGGGGGTAGCGGGGAAGAGACCCAGTACTTC
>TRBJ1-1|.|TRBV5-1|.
CASSLGDTEAFF
TGCGCCAGCAGCTTGGGCGACACTGAAGCTTTCTTT
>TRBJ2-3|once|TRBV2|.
CASSPDTQYF
TGTGCCAGCAGTCCAGATACGCAGTATTTT
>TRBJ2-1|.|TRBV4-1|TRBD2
CASSQTTSGRANEQFF
TGCGCCAGCAGCCAAACCACTAGCGGGAGGGCCAATGAGCAGTTCTTC
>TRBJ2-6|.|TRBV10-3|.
CAISGSGANVLTF
TGTGCCATCAGTGGGTCTGGGGCCAACGTCCTGACTTTC
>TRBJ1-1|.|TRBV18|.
CASSPPSRGSDTEAFF
TGTGCCAGCTCACCACCGTCACGAGGGTCGGACACTGAAGCTTTCTTT
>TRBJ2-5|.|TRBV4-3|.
CASSQEGKLGTETQYF
TGCGCCAGCAGCCAAGAGGGGAAATTGGGAACAGAGACCCAGTACTTC
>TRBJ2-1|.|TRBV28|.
CASSLTYYNEQFF
TGTGCCAGCAGTTTAACGTACTACAATGAGCAGTTCTTC
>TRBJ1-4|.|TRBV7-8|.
CASSSPDEKLFF
TGTGCCAGCAGTTCCCCGGATGAAAAACTGTTTTTT
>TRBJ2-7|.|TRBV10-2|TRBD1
CASSGTGNEQYF
TGCGCCAGCAGCGGGACAGGGAACGAGCAGTACTTC
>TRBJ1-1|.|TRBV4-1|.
CASSQEFLRRARSRDTEAFF
TGCGCCAGCAGCCAAGAATTCCTACGCAGGGCGCGCTCGAGGGACACTGAAGCTTTCTTT
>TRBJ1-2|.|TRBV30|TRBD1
CAWNRDRGLDGYTF
TGTGCCTGGAACCGGGACAGGGGGCTCGATGGCTACACCTTC
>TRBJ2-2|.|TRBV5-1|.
CASSPTAGTWTGELFF
TGCGCCAGCAGCCCGACCGCAGGAACGTGGACCGGGGAGCTGTTTTTT
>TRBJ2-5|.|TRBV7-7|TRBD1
CASSPLRDRVSETQYF
TGTGCTAGCAGCCCACTCCGGGACAGGGTGTCTGAGACCCAGTACTTC
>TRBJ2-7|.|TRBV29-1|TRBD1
CSAARDRGPEQYF
TGCAGCGCGGCCCGGGACAGGGGTCCCGAGCAGTACTTC